This TCR beta chain comes out of a study of cytotoxic CD8 clonotypes in ibrutinib-treated CLL. In the study overall: The average sample held roughly 250,000 productive templates and 94,082 productive rearrangements. Broader study findings: Shared public clonotypes were rare, and on treatment they either got smaller or stayed the same. The study found baseline clonality above age-matched healthy donors, tracking circulating CD8+ T-cell counts.

Here immunoSEQ multiplex PCR was the method, and the copy in TCRdb shows in-frame clones only, minus some. The sample includes more than 200,000 clones, nearly 80% of them seen just once. The germline gives CDR1 SGHDT, CDR2 YYEEEE. This CDR3 is built from 15 residues. V was clipped by 2 bases and J by 0 bases; unmatched bases: 2. Libraries of TCR beta were made from approximately 2 micrograms of genomic DNA that came from cryopreserved PBMCs. The table lists this clone with a few counts. As yet, its antigen is unknown. The sample holds other DNA sequences that translate to the same CDR3. The sequenced sample was PBMCs, obtained after 12 months of ibrutinib treatment. The chain is built from TRBV5-6 and TRBJ2-3, with 8 bases lining up with TRBD1. The receptor was derived from a human donor with chronic lymphocytic leukemia. CDR3 nucleotide sequence: TGTGCCAGCAGCTTAAGGACAGGGAGCACAGATACGCAGTATTTT. Translation: CASSLRTGSTDTQYF.